Listed below are T cell receptor beta chains from one sample, sequenced in a study of T cells in narcolepsy. TCRdb's copy holds only in-frame clones and misses some; the assay was immunoSEQ multiplex PCR. The sample includes fewer than 40,000 clones, roughly 80% of them seen just once. Sequences were obtained from CD45RA- memory CD4+ T cells from PBMCs. These TCRs come from a human donor with narcolepsy. Each CDR3 is given with its conserved first and last residue. A D gene is named only where the DNA matches it firmly. Rows may omit the clone size; those that give it use once, few, many or a size class.

>TRBD1|TRBJ1-4|TRBV7-2|-
TGTGCCAGCAGCCCTATATGGACAGGCGATACAACTAATGAAAAACTGTTTTTT
CASSPIWTGDTTNEKLFF
>-|TRBJ1-1|TRBV28|-
TGTGCCAGCAGTTTAGACACTGAAGCTTTCTTT
CASSLDTEAFF
>-|TRBJ1-1|TRBV7-8|-
TGTGCCAGCAGCGAAAGGGACCGCGGGACTGAAGCTTTCTTT
CASSERDRGTEAFF
>TRBD2|TRBJ2-1|TRBV19|once
TGTGCCAGTAGTCTGACGGCGGGGGGGCTGGCCAATGAGCAGTTCTTC
CASSLTAGGLANEQFF
>TRBD2|TRBJ2-7|TRBV7-2|-
TGTGCCAGCAGCTTTCATCCACTAGCGGGGGGGCCGGATGAGCAGTACTTC
CASSFHPLAGGPDEQYF
>-|TRBJ2-7|TRBV18|-
TGTGCCAGCTCACCAGATTATGGGGGCGATGAGCAGTACTTC
CASSPDYGGDEQYF
>TRBD1|TRBJ1-2|TRBV11-2|-
TGTGCCAGCAGCGCTGGAGACAGGGGCCTTAACTATGGCTACACCTTC
CASSAGDRGLNYGYTF
>TRBD1|TRBJ2-2|TRBV7-6|-
TGTGCCAGCAAACCGGGACAGACGAACACCGGGGAGCTGTTTTTT
CASKPGQTNTGELFF
>TRBD1|TRBJ1-4|TRBV7-9|-
TGTGCCAGCAGCCCGTCAGGGGGCGTCACTAATGAAAAACTGTTTTTT
CASSPSGGVTNEKLFF
>-|TRBJ2-1|TRBV7-8|-
TGTGCCAGCAGCGCCCCATACAATGAGCAGTTCTTC
CASSAPYNEQFF
>-|TRBJ1-4|TRBV2|-
TGTGCCAGCAGTGGGGGGGTAGGACAGAGGCATAATGAAAAACTGTTTTTT
CASSGGVGQRHNEKLFF
>-|TRBJ2-5|TRBV14|-
TGTGCCAGCAGCCAAGATCTGGGGCTTGGGGAGACCCAGTACTTC
CASSQDLGLGETQYF
>-|TRBJ2-3|TRBV15|-
TGTGCCACCAGCAAGGCTCCAAGGGGGGGCACAGATACGCAGTATTTT
CATSKAPRGGTDTQYF
>TRBD2|TRBJ2-7|TRBV19|-
TGTGCCAGTAGTACGGGACTAGCGGGGGCGTACGAGCAGTACTTC
CASSTGLAGAYEQYF